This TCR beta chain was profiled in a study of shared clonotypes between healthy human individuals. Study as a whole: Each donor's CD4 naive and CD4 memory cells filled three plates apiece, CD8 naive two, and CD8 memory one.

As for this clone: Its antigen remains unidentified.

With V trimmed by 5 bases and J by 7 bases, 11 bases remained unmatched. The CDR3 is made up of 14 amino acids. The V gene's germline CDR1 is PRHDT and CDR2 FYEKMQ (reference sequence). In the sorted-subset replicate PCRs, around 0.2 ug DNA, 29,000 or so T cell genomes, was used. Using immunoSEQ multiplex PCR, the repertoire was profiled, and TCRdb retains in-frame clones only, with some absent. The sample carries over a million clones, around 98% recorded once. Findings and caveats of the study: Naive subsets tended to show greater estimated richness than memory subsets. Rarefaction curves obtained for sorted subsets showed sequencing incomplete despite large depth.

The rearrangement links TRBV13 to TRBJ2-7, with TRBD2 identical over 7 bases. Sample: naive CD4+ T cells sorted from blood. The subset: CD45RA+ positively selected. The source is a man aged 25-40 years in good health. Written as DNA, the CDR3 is TGTGCCAGCAGCCCCGGGACTATCCCTTTGGAGCAGTACTTC. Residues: CASSPGTIPLEQYF.